The T cell receptor (beta chain) under discussion was sequenced for a study of cytomegalovirus exposure and HLA in healthy donors listed by TCRdb under 2017. About the investigation overall: In an earlier analysis of several hundred of the donors, less than 350 Gb of sequence data and about 110 million unique TCR beta sequences from some 170 million T cells were reported. Rather than drawing on any new phenotypic data, the later analysis identified candidate immune exposures from TCR beta sequences and the way those sequences occurred across donors. On average, about 200,000 unique TCR beta nucleotide sequences were sequenced per donor among 398 genotyped donors of the cohort, with roughly 19% of those sequences being non-productive. The study profiled the T cell repertoires of hundreds of subjects by immunosequencing and related them to cytomegalovirus serostatus. To predict cytomegalovirus infection status, the study combined high-throughput TCR immunosequencing, statistical association of individual TCRs with disease status, and machine learning. Around 300 gigabases of sequencing data and around 87 million unique TCR sequences were included in an early release covering roughly 600 HLA-typed donors. A later genetic analysis took genome-wide SNP genotypes for about 55% of the roughly 670 donors and used that subset as a discovery cohort. Four to six DR-DQ haplotypes were handled as single units for association and clustering, since linkage in the cohort was strong. The number of donors typed differed by locus, with about 629-630 for A, B, C, DRB1 and DQB1, around 560 for DQA1, 600 to 610 for DPA1, and 472 for DPB1. Every discovery cohort repertoire had been produced on one sequencing platform. To study patterns of TCR occurrence, a later analysis re-analyzed previously published TCR beta repertoires from around 670 donors and added high-resolution HLA genotyping. Donor age, sex, ethnicity and CMV serostatus were compiled together with the repertoire data. The study aimed to test whether signatures of past pathogen exposure could be identified by cataloging public T cell receptors. Class I and class II HLA loci were covered by the typing at four-digit resolution. Of the 398 genotyped donors, about 84% fell in the genetic ancestry cluster associated with self-reported Caucasian donors. In an earlier analysis of about 590 of the donors, high-throughput TCR beta sequencing was used to judge whether each TCR beta V gene segment behaved as functional or pseudogenic. Along with the roughly 670-subject first cohort, a separate validation cohort of over a hundred different subjects was used.

The paper as a whole reports these results and caveats: This cohort had only TCR beta chains sequenced, and the lack of alpha or paired-chain data limited which features could be detected. A group of highly shared sequence variants was considered likely to be a technical artifact of the sequencing pipeline. Seventeen rarely observed V segments, including chromosome 9 orphons, were excluded from the earlier analysis of several hundred of the donors because counts were too low. The authors suggested that the approach could potentially be generalized to other disease states and immunological phenotypes. The 87-base-pair reads could not distinguish some IMGT-functional V segments, including TRBV6-2 and TRBV6-3, so those segments were excluded. Correlated functional status among segregating V segments might be attributable to linkage disequilibrium, but an unknown experimental factor could not be ruled out. In a later genetic analysis, a missense DCLRE1C variant was associated with V-gene and J-gene trimming of TCR beta chains, and the association was replicated in an independent cohort. HLA typing was unavailable for some donors at each locus, so association tests used only the typed subset. In a later analysis, most CMV-associated TCR beta chains were found to appear HLA-restricted, with HLA associations seemingly driven largely by CMV exposure. In a later analysis, HLA-associated TCR beta chains were found to be more clonally expanded and to have lower generation probabilities than equally common non-associated chains. Specific HLA alleles were associated with roughly 16,000 TCR beta sequences at a false discovery rate of 0.05 in a later analysis. Presence/absence analyses assumed roughly uniform sequencing depth across donors, an assumption that may not hold. A further reported finding was that TCR beta sequences accurately predicted the HLA-A and HLA-B alleles for most subjects in the first cohort. In a later analysis, TCR association rates were found to vary across HLA loci, with the most associated TCRs seen for DRB1 alleles and the fewest for HLA-C alleles. In vitro tests confirmed that three of the cytomegalovirus-associated TCR beta chains recognize cytomegalovirus antigens. Most TCR sequences were seen in very few donors, while some public TCRs were found in many individuals. In an earlier analysis of approximately 590 of the donors, most TCR beta V segments appeared in productive rearrangements about 90% or about 30% of the time, broadly matching IMGT annotations. The classifier was reported to diagnose cytomegalovirus status with high specificity and sensitivity in both the original cohort and the validation cohort. When HLA alleles, especially DR and DQ, strongly co-occurred, TCR associations were difficult to assign to individual alleles. Compared with the approximately 670-donor mean, donors in an Asian-associated ancestry cluster had fewer N-insertions in productive TCRs, according to a later genetic analysis. A total of roughly 160 TCR beta chains were listed by the study as associated with cytomegalovirus. Several of the top co-occurrence clusters appeared to be linked to parvovirus B19, influenza, CMV and Epstein-Barr virus, according to a later analysis. The only immune exposure information available for the cohort was CMV serostatus.

The cohort was made up of hundreds of healthy bone marrow donors. At the time of sampling, every cohort member was nominally healthy, though immune exposures that went unrecorded were likely present. The donor tested CMV seronegative and was one of the 352 seronegative cohort members. A peripheral blood sample was collected from each donor, and TCR beta sequencing was performed on peripheral blood mononuclear cells. Genomic DNA was extracted from the blood cell samples with the Qiagen DNeasy Blood Extraction Kit. Library method: the immunoSEQ multiplex PCR assay. The multiplex PCR relied on a mix of 60 forward primers for TCR Vbeta segments and 13 reverse primers for TCR Jbeta segments. The CDR3 region of rearranged TCR beta genes was amplified from genomic DNA by a multiplex PCR assay. Amplified TCR beta libraries were sequenced as 87-base-pair reads on the Illumina HiSeq System. For the original study's pipeline: In a later analysis, roughly 80 million unique TCR beta chains were counted across the roughly 610 repertoires, and roughly 11 million of these chains were shared by at least two donors. Raw reads were error-corrected and collapsed into unique sequences with a nearest-neighbor algorithm that merged closely related sequences to remove PCR and sequencing errors. Alignment of CDR3 sequences to IMGT reference sequences was used to assign V, D and J gene segments. Each retained sequence needed at least a six-nucleotide match to both a V gene segment and a J gene segment. A rearrangement was called productive if the CDR3 had no stop codons and remained in frame with V and J, and every other rearrangement was called non-productive. Following IMGT convention, CDR3 was defined as the stretch from the second conserved V-encoded cysteine to the conserved J-encoded phenylalanine. The earlier analysis of about 610 of the donors excluded sequences that lacked an unambiguous match to a single V gene segment. An earlier analysis of approximately 590 of the donors called V segments functional above 56.7% productive rearrangements and segregating when the between-donor standard deviation exceeded 5%. To diagnose cytomegalovirus status from the catalog of TCR beta chain sequences, a statistical classification framework was built. In a later analysis, TCR nucleotide sequences were compared against IMGT/GENE-DB human TR gene sequences so that V and J genes could be assigned. A later analysis assigned CDR3 sequences and most-parsimonious VDJ recombination scenarios with the TCRdist pipeline. A later analysis defined each TCR beta chain by its CDR3 amino acid sequence plus V-gene family, and excluded reads lacking a unique V-gene family. A later analysis removed roughly 590 highly shared, low-generation-probability nucleotide sequences to deal with suspected cross-contamination and a sequencing artifact. A later analysis calculated a clonal expansion index for each public chain from normalized within-repertoire ranks of inferred template counts. A later analysis computed generation probabilities with a VDJ recombination model fitted to out-of-frame rearrangements, and checked the results against IGoR. In a later analysis, TCR-TCR, TCR-HLA and TCR-CMV co-occurrence was scored with hypergeometric tests, and a repertoire-size bias correction was applied to TCR pairs. A later analysis estimated false discovery rates by permuting HLA or CMV assignments 20 times. In a later analysis, co-occurring TCRs were grouped using DBSCAN, and TCRdist sequence similarity was added for clustering within HLA-allele-positive subsets. Repertoires with fewer than 30,000 or more than 120,000 public chains, plus five repertoires with anomalous nucleotide sharing, were excluded from co-occurrence clustering. The immuneACCESS repertoire file appears here via TCRdb, limited to in-frame rearrangements. These files lack a portion of the clones; in checked studies, under half of the deficit traces to unresolved V genes, and the cause of the others is not known. D and trimming were read from the DNA, whereas the V and J calls and clone size are those reported in that table. This sample holds about 130,000 clones; 70% to 80% were observed only once. 1.5% to 2.5% of the sample is in the top ten clones.

About this clone: Its antigen has not been determined. Base qualities were left out, and no much larger clone turns up one base away.

There are 16 amino acids in the CDR3, from cysteine to phenylalanine inclusive. Of the read, only the CDR3 DNA is kept; its 48 bases are in frame from base 1. The V end loses 5 bases and the J end loses 0 bases, and a stretch of 14 bases separates them. From a lookup of the germline V gene, CDR1 and CDR2 are SGHNT and YENEEA. Rearrangement joined TRBV11-3 to TRBJ2-1, and possibly TRBD2, on 6 matching bases. The sequenced material came from PBMCs. This receptor was identified in a man aged 45-65 years in good health and CMV-seronegative. The nucleotide sequence is given as TGTGCCAGCAGCGGGGCGGGGCAGATCTCCTACAATGAGCAGTTCTTC. Translation gives CASSGAGQISYNEQFF.